The entry that follows covers one T cell receptor beta chain sequence. Libraries were prepared by immunoSEQ multiplex PCR; TCRdb keeps only in-frame clonotypes and omits some of them. Among 1,500,000 or so clones listed, around 97% were seen once. This specimen comes from a study of shared clonotypes between healthy human individuals. CDR1 is LGHNA, CDR2 YSLEER, per germline. Losses at the gene ends were 0 bases for V and 2 bases for J; bases not matched to a gene: 6. The length of the CDR3 is 16 residues. The chain carries TRBV4-3 and TRBJ2-7; 8 nucleotides line up with TRBD1. Material for sequencing was naive CD4+ T cells sorted from blood. The subset is: CD45RA+ positively selected. This TCR came from a man aged 25 to 40 in good health. This CDR3 is CASSQDPDRAAYEQYF. CDR3 sequence (DNA): TGCGCCAGCAGCCAAGACCCGGACAGGGCGGCCTACGAGCAGTACTTC.